This entry lists 20 T cell receptor beta chains sequenced from one sample in a study of cytomegalovirus exposure and HLA in healthy donors. Sequenced by immunoSEQ multiplex PCR; TCRdb stores in-frame clones only, minus some. The profile shows roughly 350,000 clones, 75% to 90% of them singletons. Sequencing was performed on PBMCs. The origin of the receptors is a woman younger than 30 in good health and CMV-seronegative.

This chain uses TRBV7-3 with TRBJ2-7, with D perhaps matching TRBD2 (6 bases). V dropped 1 base and J dropped 2 bases, with 15 bases sitting between them. The CDR3 has 16 residues. Germline CDR1 reads SGHTA; CDR2 reads FQGTGA. Here the CDR3 reads CASSLMGGIVTYEQYF. The CDR3 DNA is TGTGCCAGCAGCTTAATGGGCGGGATCGTAACCTACGAGCAGTACTTC.

The V call is TRBV7-9, the J call TRBJ1-4; possible D gene TRBD1, 5 bases. This CDR3 is 12 amino acids long. Between the trimmed V and J ends, which lost 11 bases and 8 bases, there was a span of 15 bases. The germline CDR1 and CDR2 sequences are SEHNR and FQNEAQ (reference sequence). CDR3 sequence (DNA): TGTGCCTCCGGGACGGGGGTGGAAAAACTGTTTTTT. Encoded protein: CASGTGVEKLFF.

The rearrangement links TRBV5-1 to TRBJ2-1, with 13 bases aligning to TRBD2. Germline V CDR1 and CDR2: SGHRS, YFSETQ. V shed 5 bases, J shed 9 bases, and the junction held 14 bases outside the gene matches. CDR3 size: 17 residues. CDR3 sequence: CASSPPGTSGNEGEQFF. The CDR3, as DNA: TGCGCCAGCAGTCCCCCCGGGACTAGCGGGAATGAGGGTGAGCAGTTCTTC.

By sample share, this clone is medium-sized. The V gene is TRBV6-4, the J gene TRBJ2-2; 7 nucleotides match TRBD1. This CDR3 has 13 amino acids. CDR1 is MRHNA, CDR2 SNTAGT, per germline. V lost 3 bases, J lost 5 bases, and 0 bases stayed unmatched. CDR3 residues: CASSETGTGELFF. CDR3 bases: TGTGCCAGCAGTGAGACAGGGACCGGGGAGCTGTTTTTT.

The chain uses TRBV18 and TRBJ1-4; 7 bases are shared with TRBD1. Germline CDR1 is KGHSH and CDR2 is LQKENI. Trimming took 3 bases from V and 5 from J; bases not matched to a gene: 6. This CDR3 has 15 amino acids. The CDR3, as DNA: TGTGCCAGCTCACCTAGACAGGGTTCCAATGAAAAACTGTTTTTT. Translated, it gives CASSPRQGSNEKLFF.

The rearrangement joins TRBV28 to TRBJ1-2; no firm D call. The CDR3 loop spans 13 amino acids. Germline V lookup: CDR1 MDHEN, CDR2 SYDVKM. V dropped 7 bases and J dropped 3 bases, with 12 bases sitting between them. The CDR3 region has the DNA TGTGCCAGCAAAACCGCGGGGTACTATGGCTACACCTTC. Protein sequence: CASKTAGYYGYTF.

The CDR3 loop reads CASSDRLGEAFF. The CDR3 DNA is TGTGCCAGCAGCGACAGGTTGGGCGAAGCTTTCTTT. The rearrangement uses TRBV27 and TRBJ1-1, with D possibly matching TRBD1 (6 bases). The CDR3 totals 12 residues. The germline CDR1 and CDR2 sequences are MNHEY and SMNVEV (reference sequence). Trimming cost V 6 bases and J 8 bases, with 13 bases left between them.

The chain joins TRBV6-1 to TRBJ2-5; D gene ambiguous. Germline V gene lookup returns CDR1 MNHNS and CDR2 SASEGT. CDR3 length equals 14 residues. The V gene lost 6 bases and the J gene lost 1 base, with 12 bases spanning the gap. The CDR3 bases are TGTGCCAGCAGGGCCATATCGTTCCAAGAGACCCAGTACTTC. Amino acid sequence: CASRAISFQETQYF.

The V call is TRBV13, the J call TRBJ1-5; 8 nucleotides align to TRBD1. The V and J ends lost 0 bases and 9 bases, in that order; junction bases with no gene match: 10. The CDR3 covers 16 residues. Germline assignment: CDR1 PRHDT and CDR2 FYEKMQ (reference sequence). The CDR3: CASSLGPGTGQTPQHF. Written as DNA, the CDR3 is TGTGCCAGCAGCTTAGGCCCCGGGACAGGTCAAACGCCCCAGCATTTT.

The chain links TRBV5-1 to TRBJ2-7, with a weak D call TRBD1 (5 bases). This CDR3 comprises 13 residues. V was clipped by 4 bases and J by 5 bases, with 13 bases between them. Germline V gives CDR1 SGHRS, CDR2 YFSETQ. CDR3 coding DNA: TGCGCCAGCAGCCTACAGGTCGGCGACGAGCAGTACTTC. Encoded protein: CASSLQVGDEQYF. Full variable domain (missing parts from reference TRBV5-1 and TRBJ2-7): KAGVTQTPRYLIKTRGQQVTLSCSPISGHRSVSWYQQTPGQGLQFLFEYFSETQRNKGNFPGRFSGRQFSNSRSEMNVSTLELGDSALYLCASSLQVGDEQYFGPGTRLTVT.

The V gene is TRBV11-3, the J gene TRBJ2-1, with 7 positions matching TRBD1. Trimming took 1 base from V and 9 from J; bases not matched to a gene: 3. Germline CDR1 is SGHNT and CDR2 is YENEEA. This CDR3 contains 13 residues. The CDR3 nucleotides read TGTGCCAGCAGCTTAGGGCCAGGGGGTGAGCAGTTCTTC. It yields the protein CASSLGPGGEQFF.

The CDR3 spells CASSPYDSTSGNTIYF. Written as DNA, the CDR3 is TGTGCCAGCTCACCATATGACAGCACCTCTGGAAACACCATATATTTT. J is TRBJ1-3 and V is TRBV18; D is possibly TRBD1 (5 bases). Between the trimmed V and J ends, which lost 2 bases and 0 bases, there was a span of 11 bases. The length of the CDR3 is 16 residues. The germline gives CDR1 KGHSH, CDR2 LQKENI.

The chain uses TRBV7-9 and TRBJ2-5; 10 bases map to TRBD2. V lost 1 base and J lost 2; bases outside the gene matches: 4. The germline gives CDR1 SEHNR, CDR2 FQNEAQ (reference sequence). This CDR3 region has 16 residues. The CDR3 nucleotides are TGTGCCAGCAGCTTAGTGGTAGCGGGAGGACAAGAGACCCAGTACTTC. Translation gives CASSLVVAGGQETQYF. The full variable domain, in which reference TRBV7-9 and TRBJ2-5 provide the parts outside the CDR3, is DTGVSQNPRHKITKRGQNVTFRCDPISEHNRLYWYRQTLGQGPEFLTYFQNEAQLEKSRLLSDRFSAERPKGSFSTLEIQRTEQGDSAMYLCASSLVVAGGQETQYFGPGTRLLVL.

The rearrangement joins TRBV7-3 to TRBJ2-3; 14 nucleotides line up with TRBD2. The trim removed 0 bases at V and 8 bases at J, leaving 4 bases unmatched. The germline gives CDR1 SGHTA, CDR2 FQGTGA. The CDR3 has 16 amino acids. This CDR3 is CASSLTGLAGVTTQYF. CDR3 bases: TGTGCCAGCAGCTTAACGGGACTAGCGGGAGTAACTACGCAGTATTTT.

V gene TRBV6-4 combines with J gene TRBJ1-2; D remains unclear. The CDR3 runs 14 residues. Per the germline V gene, CDR1 is MRHNA and CDR2 is SNTAGT. V lost 6 bases and J 2 bases, leaving 13 bases between the germline ends. CDR3 in DNA: TGTGCCAGCAGCGAGGGAGGGCTAAACTATGGCTACACCTTC. It encodes CASSEGGLNYGYTF.

The chain is built from TRBV18 and TRBJ1-2; 9 bases match TRBD1. With V trimmed by 0 bases and J by 0 bases, 8 bases remained unmatched. The V gene's germline CDR1 is KGHSH and CDR2 LQKENI. The CDR3 contains 18 residues. The CDR3 DNA reads as TGTGCCAGCTCACCACCGACAGGGGGAAGGGAGGCTAACTATGGCTACACCTTC. Protein sequence: CASSPPTGGREANYGYTF.

The CDR3 DNA follows: TGTGCCAGCAGCATGGGTCCCGAGGGCGAGCAGTACTTC. This codes for CASSMGPEGEQYF. This chain uses TRBV7-2 with TRBJ2-7; a weak D match, TRBD2 (5 bases). The germline V gene has CDR1 SGHTA and CDR2 FQGNSA. V lost 5 bases and J 6 bases, leaving 14 bases between the germline ends. This CDR3 spans 13 amino acids. Complete variable domain (other parts from reference TRBV7-2 and TRBJ2-7): GAGVSQSPSNKVTEKGKDVELRCDPISGHTALYWYRQSLGQGLEFLIYFQGNSAPDKSGLPSDRFSAERTGGSVSTLTIQRTQQEDSAVYLCASSMGPEGEQYFGPGTRLTVT.

This clone was seen only once. The V gene is TRBV5-1, the J gene TRBJ2-7; D is possibly TRBD2 (5 bases). V shed 2 bases and J shed 4 bases, with 10 bases lying between them. The germline V gene encodes CDR1 SGHRS and CDR2 YFSETQ. This CDR3 has 13 amino acids. In nucleotides, the CDR3 is TGCGCCAGCAGCTTTGAGGGTACGTACGAGCAGTACTTC. This encodes CASSFEGTYEQYF. Complete variable domain (other parts from reference TRBV5-1 and TRBJ2-7): KAGVTQTPRYLIKTRGQQVTLSCSPISGHRSVSWYQQTPGQGLQFLFEYFSETQRNKGNFPGRFSGRQFSNSRSEMNVSTLELGDSALYLCASSFEGTYEQYFGPGTRLTVT.

The chain joins TRBV28 to TRBJ2-2; maybe TRBD1 (6 bases). Per the germline V gene, CDR1 is MDHEN and CDR2 is SYDVKM. This CDR3 is built from 17 residues. V was pared by 3 bases and J by 7 bases, with 21 bases between. The DNA of the CDR3 is TGTGCCAGCAGTTTGAATGTGGCAGGGGTGCTGGTCGGGGAGCTGTTTTTT. Protein: CASSLNVAGVLVGELFF.

The J gene is TRBJ2-3, the V gene TRBV29-1, with 8 bases fitting TRBD1. CDR1 is SQVTM, CDR2 ANQGSEA, per germline. V trimming: 4 bases; J trimming: 1 base; junction bases outside the gene matches: 13. The CDR3 consists of 17 residues. DNA of the CDR3: TGCAGCGTTGGAGCCTTTACAGGGGGGCCCGGCACAGATACGCAGTATTTT. It yields the protein CSVGAFTGGPGTDTQYF.